This TCR beta chain was identified in a study of OX40 agonist ivuxolimab in advanced cancers. Across the whole study: Head and neck, renal cell, melanoma or hepatocellular carcinoma were the cancers that dose-escalation patients had. Whole-study findings and limits: More expanded clones were seen, on average, in CD8+ T cells than in CD4+.

Comment on this clone: Its antigen is not identified.

Here immunoSEQ multiplex PCR was the method, and the copy in TCRdb shows in-frame clones only, minus some. The sample records approximately 77,000 clones, 70% to 90% being singletons. Systemic immunosuppression or autoimmune disease history was grounds to exclude patients. V gave up 2 bases and J gave up 5 bases, with 13 bases separating them. The CDR3 covers 14 residues. CDR1 and CDR2 from the germline V gene are SGHDT and YYEEEE. This receptor was taken from an adult with an advanced solid tumor such as melanoma, head and neck, liver or kidney cancer. The chain combines TRBV5-6 with TRBJ1-2; a possible D gene is TRBD1 (5 bases). Sequencing used CD4+ or CD8+ T cells sorted from blood, obtained in a trial of the OX40 agonist ivuxolimab. Here the CDR3 DNA reads TGTGCCAGCAGCTTTGACAGAAGGGATTATGGCTACACCTTC. It encodes CASSFDRRDYGYTF.